This T cell receptor beta chain was observed in a study of PD-1 blockade in classical Hodgkin lymphoma. Study-wide results and limits: Lower baseline TCR diversity was reported for newly diagnosed patients than for healthy donors. The authors have not defined what causes the repertoire differences, possibly disease activity or prior therapy.

CDR1 is LGHNT and CDR2 is FRNRAP in the germline V gene. The V and J ends lost 0 bases and 2 bases respectively, with 13 bases between them. The CDR3 has 16 amino acids. Time point reported: cycle 4 day 1 (C4D1), after 5 to 7 weeks of nivolumab. Relapse was seen in all patients after autologous stem cell transplantation, and brentuximab vedotin exposure was variable. The data were produced by immunoSEQ multiplex PCR, yet TCRdb's version contains in-frame clones alone and is incomplete. Of tens of thousands of clones in the sample, about 80% are singletons; the top ten hold around 12%. This clone was picked up one time. As yet, its antigen is unknown.

The clonotype comes from a human donor with classical Hodgkin lymphoma. Sequenced here: peripheral blood mononuclear cells (PBMCs), sampled before the fourth cycle of nivolumab. The gene calls are TRBV12-5 and TRBJ1-2, with unresolved D. The CDR3 nucleotides read TGTGCTAGTGGTTTGGTAACGGGAACGGAGAACTATGGCTACACCTTC. Protein sequence: CASGLVTGTENYGYTF.